What follows are 21 T cell receptor beta chains derived from one specimen sequenced in a study of shared clonotypes between healthy human individuals. The data were produced by immunoSEQ multiplex PCR, yet TCRdb's version contains in-frame clones alone and is incomplete. The data hold 2 million to 2.5 million clones, with 80% to 95% observed a single time. Sequencing used naive CD4+ T cells from PBMCs. Noted subset: CD45RA+ positively selected. The receptor source for this set is a man younger than 35 in good health. Some clones in this sample may be carry-over from other donors' samples.

The chain couples TRBV14 to TRBJ2-5; 9 positions match TRBD1. The V segment lost 4 bases and the J segment 8 bases; nucleotides outside the gene matches: 11. This CDR3 contains 15 residues. Germline CDR1 and CDR2: SGHDN and FVKESK. CDR3 bases: TGTGCCAGCAGCCCTAAACAGGGGGCGATTCAAACCCAGTACTTC. This codes for CASSPKQGAIQTQYF.

V and J are TRBV7-8 and TRBJ2-1; the D gene is possibly TRBD1 (6 bases). The CDR3 consists of 15 residues. Germline lookup yields CDR1 SGHVS and CDR2 FQNEAQ. V was trimmed by 6 bases and J by 7 bases, leaving 19 bases between them. The CDR3 nucleotides are TGTGCCAGCAGTTCACATAGGACAGACCTAAATGAGCAGTTCTTC. Protein sequence: CASSSHRTDLNEQFF.

Regarding this clone: Sequence at one end of the junction differs from germline and may be a read error. The identical CDR3 is also encoded by other nucleotide sequences in the sample. The chain combines TRBV2 with TRBJ1-5; no firm D call. This CDR3 is 11 amino acids long. The germline V gene has CDR1 SNHLY and CDR2 FYNNEI. The chain's CDR3 is CASREDQPQHF. The CDR3 DNA reads TGTGCCAGCAGGGAAGATCAGCCCCAGCATTTT.

The chain has TRBV30 and TRBJ1-1; possibly TRBD1 for D (5 bases). This CDR3 comprises 16 residues. From germline, CDR1 is GTSNPN and CDR2 SVGIG (reference sequence). V was shortened by 1 base and J by 0 bases, with 15 bases between the two germline ends. The CDR3 protein is CAWSGKGIPMNTEAFF. In DNA, the CDR3 is TGTGCCTGGAGTGGAAAGGGGATCCCTATGAACACTGAAGCTTTCTTT.

This chain uses TRBV23-1 with TRBJ1-4; D is uncertain. TRBV23-1 is an ORF, with its function uncertain. This CDR3 is 15 amino acids long. Trimming cost V 0 bases and J 0 bases, with 5 bases left between them. The CDR3 nucleotides read TGCGCCAGCAGTCAATCGACCGCAACTAATGAAAAACTGTTTTTT. Protein product: CASSQSTATNEKLFF.

About this clone: Other DNA sequences from this sample encode an identical CDR3 as well. This chain joins TRBV7-9 and TRBJ1-1; D perhaps matches TRBD1 (5 bases). The germline V gene has CDR1 SEHNR and CDR2 FQNEAQ (reference sequence). There are 13 residues in the CDR3. The V and J ends lost 3 bases and 1 base respectively, with 6 bases between them. The CDR3 coding sequence is TGTGCCAGCAGCTTGGACACGAACACTGAAGCTTTCTTT. Translation: CASSLDTNTEAFF.

The rearrangement uses TRBV18 and TRBJ1-4, with D possibly matching TRBD1 (6 bases). V was clipped by 3 bases and J by 0 bases, with 14 bases between them. The CDR3 runs to 17 residues. CDR1 KGHSH and CDR2 LQKENI come from the germline V gene. CDR3 DNA sequence: TGTGCCAGCTCACCCCGGGACACGGCCGCAACTAATGAAAAACTGTTTTTT. Translation: CASSPRDTAATNEKLFF.

The rearrangement joins TRBV19 to TRBJ1-1; the match to TRBD1 covers 8 bases. CDR3 length: 13 residues. V dropped 9 bases and J dropped 4; count of bases not matched to a gene: 7. CDR1 is LNHDA and CDR2 is SQIVND in the germline V gene (reference sequence). In DNA, the CDR3 is TGTGCCAGCCACTTCCAGGGGGCCACTGAAGCTTTCTTT. This codes for CASHFQGATEAFF. The variable domain in full, with the rest retrieved from reference TRBV19 and TRBJ1-1, is DGGITQSPKYLFRKEGQNVTLSCEQNLNHDAMYWYRQDPGQGLRLIYYSQIVNDFQKGDIAEGYSVSREKKESFPLTVTSAQKNPTAFYLCASHFQGATEAFFGQGTRLTVV.

J is TRBJ1-2 and V is TRBV28, with D maybe TRBD1 (5 bases). Germline lookup yields CDR1 MDHEN and CDR2 SYDVKM. V was shortened by 5 bases and J by 8 bases, with 15 bases between the two germline ends. The CDR3 sequence is 13 residues long. The CDR3, as DNA: TGTGCCAGCAGTACGCAGGGTATGTCGGGCTACACCTTC. Amino acids: CASSTQGMSGYTF.

This CDR3 reads CASSLPSGNEQFF. The DNA of the CDR3 is TGTGCCAGCAGTTTACCATCAGGGAATGAGCAGTTCTTC. The chain recombines TRBV28 with TRBJ2-1, with D perhaps matching TRBD1 (5 bases). The CDR3 length is 13 residues. V was shortened by 2 bases and J by 7 bases, with 9 bases between the two germline ends. Germline V gene sequence: CDR1 MDHEN, CDR2 SYDVKM. Looking up the rest from reference TRBV28 and TRBJ2-1 gives the full variable domain: DVKVTQSSRYLVKRTGEKVFLECVQDMDHENMFWYRQDPGLGLRLIYFSYDVKMKEKGDIPEGYSVSREKKERFSLILESASTNQTSMYLCASSLPSGNEQFFGPGTRLTVL.

To note about this clone: This sample also contains other DNA sequences that code for the same CDR3. This sequence joins TRBV5-1 and TRBJ1-1, with D unclear. The V end lost 7 bases, the J end lost 2 bases, and 9 bases lay between the germline ends. The CDR3 has 12 amino acids. Looked up from germline, CDR1 is SGHRS and CDR2 is YFSETQ. The CDR3 reads CASGLENTEAFF. The CDR3 DNA is TGCGCCAGCGGACTGGAAAACACTGAAGCTTTCTTT.

The chain employs TRBV7-9 and TRBJ1-1; possible D gene TRBD1, 5 bases. Germline V CDR1 and CDR2: SEHNR, FQNEAQ (reference sequence). The CDR3 has 14 amino acids. Trimming removed 5 bases from V and 5 bases from J, with 15 bases in between. Here the CDR3 reads CASSPGALTTEAFF. CDR3 nucleotides: TGTGCCAGCAGCCCCGGGGCGTTAACAACTGAAGCTTTCTTT.

The CDR3: CSGVRDYEQYF. The DNA for the CDR3 is TGCAGCGGGGTAAGGGACTACGAGCAGTACTTC. The gene calls are TRBV29-1 and TRBJ2-7, with no clear D. Germline lookup yields CDR1 SQVTM and CDR2 ANQGSEA. Trimming pared 7 bases from V and 3 bases from J, leaving 10 bases between. The CDR3 has 11 amino acids.

The gene calls are TRBV18 and TRBJ2-1; TRBD2 might be the D (6 bases). Trimming took 4 bases from V and 3 from J, leaving 13 bases between them. CDR1 is KGHSH and CDR2 is LQKENI in the germline V gene. CDR3 length: 15 residues. This chain's CDR3 is CASSQPAGSYNEQFF. The CDR3 bases are TGTGCCAGCTCACAACCAGCCGGGAGCTACAATGAGCAGTTCTTC.

The gene calls are TRBV7-8 and TRBJ2-7; TRBD2 is a possible D gene (6 bases). CDR1 is SGHVS, CDR2 FQNEAQ, per germline. This CDR3 is built from 13 residues. Trimming left V 3 bases short and J 3 bases short, with 9 bases between. CDR3 region: CASSLERVYEQYF. The CDR3 bases are TGTGCCAGCAGCTTGGAGCGGGTCTACGAGCAGTACTTC.

The CDR3 reads CASSLPFSYEQYF. Written as DNA, the CDR3 is TGTGCCAGCAGTTTACCATTTTCCTACGAGCAGTACTTC. This chain links TRBV27 with TRBJ2-7; the D is unclear. V dropped 2 bases and J dropped 1 base, with 6 bases sitting between them. Per the germline V gene, CDR1 is MNHEY and CDR2 is SMNVEV (reference sequence). The CDR3 is made up of 13 amino acids.

V is TRBV19 and J is TRBJ1-5; D is ambiguous. V was clipped by 5 bases and J by 4 bases, with 15 bases between them. CDR1 and CDR2 from the germline V gene are LNHDA and SQIVND (reference sequence). The CDR3 consists of 15 residues. This CDR3 is CASSYGLSQNQPQHF. CDR3 bases: TGTGCCAGTAGTTACGGCCTTTCCCAAAATCAGCCCCAGCATTTT.

The chain couples TRBV10-3 to TRBJ2-7, with TRBD1 matching over 10 bases. The V gene's germline CDR1 is ENHRY and CDR2 SYGVKD. Trimming took 9 bases from V and 6 from J; bases not matched to a gene: 8. The CDR3 spans 13 residues. The CDR3 DNA sequence: TGTGCCATGGGACAGGGGTTAATAGGCGAGCAGTACTTC. Protein product: CAMGQGLIGEQYF.

The V and J genes are TRBV28 and TRBJ2-2; 9 bases map to TRBD1. The V and J ends lost 6 bases and 5 bases, in that order; junction bases with no gene match: 4. The CDR3 has 14 residues. CDR1 is MDHEN, CDR2 SYDVKM, per germline. The CDR3 loop is CASRLDRGTGELFF. The CDR3 DNA sequence: TGTGCCAGCAGACTAGACAGGGGGACCGGGGAGCTGTTTTTT.

The chain uses TRBV27 and TRBJ2-5; 8 bases align to TRBD2. The V and J ends lost 0 bases and 5 bases, in that order; junction bases with no gene match: 5. CDR1 is MNHEY and CDR2 is SMNVEV in the germline V gene (reference sequence). The CDR3 has 15 residues. The CDR3 region is CASSLSGGVGETQYF. The CDR3 bases are TGTGCCAGCAGTTTATCCGGGGGGGTTGGGGAGACCCAGTACTTC.

V usage is TRBV29-1 and J usage is TRBJ1-4, with D perhaps TRBD1 (5 bases). V lost 3 bases, J lost 8 bases, and 10 bases lay in between. This CDR3 contains 12 residues. Germline V gene lookup returns CDR1 SQVTM and CDR2 ANQGSEA. The chain's CDR3 is CSVDGGAEKLFF. CDR3 in DNA: TGCAGCGTTGATGGGGGAGCCGAAAAACTGTTTTTT.